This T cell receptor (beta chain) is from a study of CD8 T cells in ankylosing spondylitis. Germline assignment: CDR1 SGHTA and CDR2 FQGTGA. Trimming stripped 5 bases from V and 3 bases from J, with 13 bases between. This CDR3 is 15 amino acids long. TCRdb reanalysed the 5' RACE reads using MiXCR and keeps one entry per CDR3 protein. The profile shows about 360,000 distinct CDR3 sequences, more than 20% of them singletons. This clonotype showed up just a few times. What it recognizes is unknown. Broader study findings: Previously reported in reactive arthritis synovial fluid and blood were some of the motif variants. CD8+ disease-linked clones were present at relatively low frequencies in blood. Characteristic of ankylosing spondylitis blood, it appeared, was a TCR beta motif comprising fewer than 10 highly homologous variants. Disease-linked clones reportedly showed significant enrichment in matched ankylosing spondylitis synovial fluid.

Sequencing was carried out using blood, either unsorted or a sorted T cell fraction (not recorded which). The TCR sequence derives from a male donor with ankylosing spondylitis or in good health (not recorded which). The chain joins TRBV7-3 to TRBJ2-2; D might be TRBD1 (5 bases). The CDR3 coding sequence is TGTGCCAGCAGCCCTCGGACAACTTACACCGGGGAGCTGTTTTTT. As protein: CASSPRTTYTGELFF.